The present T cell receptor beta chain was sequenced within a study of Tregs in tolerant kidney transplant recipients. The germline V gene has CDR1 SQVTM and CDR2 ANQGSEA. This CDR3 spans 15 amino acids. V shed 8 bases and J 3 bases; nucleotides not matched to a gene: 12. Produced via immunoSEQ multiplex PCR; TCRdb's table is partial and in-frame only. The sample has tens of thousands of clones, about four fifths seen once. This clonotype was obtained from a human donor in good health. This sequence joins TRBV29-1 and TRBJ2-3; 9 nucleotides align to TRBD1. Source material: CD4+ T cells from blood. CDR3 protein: CSQIDTGGATDTQYF. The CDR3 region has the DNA TGCAGCCAGATTGACACAGGGGGCGCGACAGATACGCAGTATTTT.